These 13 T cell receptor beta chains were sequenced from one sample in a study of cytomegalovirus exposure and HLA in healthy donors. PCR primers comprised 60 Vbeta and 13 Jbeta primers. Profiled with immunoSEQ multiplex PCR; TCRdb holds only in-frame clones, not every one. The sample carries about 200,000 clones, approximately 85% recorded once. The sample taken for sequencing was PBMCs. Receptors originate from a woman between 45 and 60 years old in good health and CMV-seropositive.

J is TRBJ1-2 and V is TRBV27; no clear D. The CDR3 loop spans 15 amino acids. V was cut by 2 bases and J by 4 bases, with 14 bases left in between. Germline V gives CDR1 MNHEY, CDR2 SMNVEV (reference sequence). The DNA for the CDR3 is TGTGCCAGCAGTTTAAGGACGGGGTTGTCCTATGGCTACACCTTC. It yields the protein CASSLRTGLSYGYTF.

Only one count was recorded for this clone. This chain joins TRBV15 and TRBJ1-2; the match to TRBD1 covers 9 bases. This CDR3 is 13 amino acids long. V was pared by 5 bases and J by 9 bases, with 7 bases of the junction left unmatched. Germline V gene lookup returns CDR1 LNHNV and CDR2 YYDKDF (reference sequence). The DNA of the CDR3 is TGTGCCACCAGCTTTACAGGGGGCAGGAGCTACACCTTC. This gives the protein CATSFTGGRSYTF. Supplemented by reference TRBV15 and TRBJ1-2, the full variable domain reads DAMVIQNPRYQVTQFGKPVTLSCSQTLNHNVMYWYQQKSSQAPKLLFHYYDKDFNNEADTPDNFQSRRPNTSFCFLDIRSPGLGDTAMYLCATSFTGGRSYTFGSGTRLTVV.

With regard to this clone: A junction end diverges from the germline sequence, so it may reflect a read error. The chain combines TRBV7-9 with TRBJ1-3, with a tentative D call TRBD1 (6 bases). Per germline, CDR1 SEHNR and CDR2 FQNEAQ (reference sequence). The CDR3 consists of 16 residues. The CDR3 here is CSSSLRQAFPGNTIYF. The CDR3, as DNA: TGTTCCAGCAGCCTAAGACAGGCCTTCCCTGGAAACACCATATATTTT.

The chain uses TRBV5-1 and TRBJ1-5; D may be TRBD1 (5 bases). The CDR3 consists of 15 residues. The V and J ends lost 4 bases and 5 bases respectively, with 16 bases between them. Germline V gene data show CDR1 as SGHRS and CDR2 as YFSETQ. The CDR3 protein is CASSQGLPEDQPQHF. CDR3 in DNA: TGCGCCAGCAGCCAGGGACTCCCGGAGGATCAGCCCCAGCATTTT.

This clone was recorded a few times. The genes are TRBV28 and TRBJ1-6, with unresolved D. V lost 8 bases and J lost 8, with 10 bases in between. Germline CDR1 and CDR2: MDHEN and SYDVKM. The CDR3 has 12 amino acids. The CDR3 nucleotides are TGTGCCAGCGGCACCCTGGATTCACCCCTCCACTTT. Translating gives CASGTLDSPLHF.

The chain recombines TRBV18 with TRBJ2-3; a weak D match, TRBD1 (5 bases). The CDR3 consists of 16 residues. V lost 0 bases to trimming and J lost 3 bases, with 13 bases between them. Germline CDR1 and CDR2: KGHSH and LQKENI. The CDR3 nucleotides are TGTGCCAGCTCACCACCGGGTCAGGGCCGTACAGATACGCAGTATTTT. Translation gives CASSPPGQGRTDTQYF.

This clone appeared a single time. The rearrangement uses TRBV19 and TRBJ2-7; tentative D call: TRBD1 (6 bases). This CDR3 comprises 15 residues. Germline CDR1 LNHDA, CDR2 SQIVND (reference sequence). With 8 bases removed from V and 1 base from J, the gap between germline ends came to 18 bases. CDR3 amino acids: CASAPGHGGSYEQYF. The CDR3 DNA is TGTGCCAGTGCTCCGGGACATGGAGGTTCCTACGAGCAGTACTTC.

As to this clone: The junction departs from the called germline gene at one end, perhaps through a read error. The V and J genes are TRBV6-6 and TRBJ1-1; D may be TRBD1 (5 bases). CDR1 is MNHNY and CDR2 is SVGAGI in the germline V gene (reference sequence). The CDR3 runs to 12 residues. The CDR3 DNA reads TGTGCCAGCAGAAGACAGCTATCCGAAGTTTTCTTT. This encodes CASRRQLSEVFF.

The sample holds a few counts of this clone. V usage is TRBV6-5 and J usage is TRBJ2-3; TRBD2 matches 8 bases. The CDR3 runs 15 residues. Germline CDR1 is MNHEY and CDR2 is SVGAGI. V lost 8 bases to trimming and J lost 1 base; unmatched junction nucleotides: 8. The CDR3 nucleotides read TGTGCCAGCCAATTGCGGCGGGAGGGCACAGATACGCAGTATTTT. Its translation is CASQLRREGTDTQYF.

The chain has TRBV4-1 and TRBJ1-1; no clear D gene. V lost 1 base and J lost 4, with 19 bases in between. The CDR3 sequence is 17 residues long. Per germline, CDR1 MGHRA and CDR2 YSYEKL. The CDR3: CASSQVLPRALGTEAFF. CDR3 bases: TGCGCCAGCAGCCAAGTTCTTCCGAGGGCCCTTGGCACTGAAGCTTTCTTT.

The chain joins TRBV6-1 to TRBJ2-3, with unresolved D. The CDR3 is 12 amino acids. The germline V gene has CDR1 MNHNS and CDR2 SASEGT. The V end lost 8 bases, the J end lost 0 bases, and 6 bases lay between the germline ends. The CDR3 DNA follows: TGTGCCAGCGGCAGGAGCACAGATACGCAGTATTTT. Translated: CASGRSTDTQYF.

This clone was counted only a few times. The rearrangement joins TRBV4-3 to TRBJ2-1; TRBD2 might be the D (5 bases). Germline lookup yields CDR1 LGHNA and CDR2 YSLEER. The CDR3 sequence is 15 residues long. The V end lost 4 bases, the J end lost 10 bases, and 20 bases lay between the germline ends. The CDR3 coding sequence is TGCGCCAGCAGCCGTAGGACGGAGGCAATCGGGGAGCAGTTCTTC. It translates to CASSRRTEAIGEQFF.

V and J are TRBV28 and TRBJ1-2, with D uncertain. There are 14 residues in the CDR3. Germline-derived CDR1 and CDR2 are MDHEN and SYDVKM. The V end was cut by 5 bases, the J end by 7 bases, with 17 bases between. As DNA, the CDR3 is TGTGCCAGCAGTCCCCACAGCGGGAGGGCTGGCTACACCTTC. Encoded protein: CASSPHSGRAGYTF.